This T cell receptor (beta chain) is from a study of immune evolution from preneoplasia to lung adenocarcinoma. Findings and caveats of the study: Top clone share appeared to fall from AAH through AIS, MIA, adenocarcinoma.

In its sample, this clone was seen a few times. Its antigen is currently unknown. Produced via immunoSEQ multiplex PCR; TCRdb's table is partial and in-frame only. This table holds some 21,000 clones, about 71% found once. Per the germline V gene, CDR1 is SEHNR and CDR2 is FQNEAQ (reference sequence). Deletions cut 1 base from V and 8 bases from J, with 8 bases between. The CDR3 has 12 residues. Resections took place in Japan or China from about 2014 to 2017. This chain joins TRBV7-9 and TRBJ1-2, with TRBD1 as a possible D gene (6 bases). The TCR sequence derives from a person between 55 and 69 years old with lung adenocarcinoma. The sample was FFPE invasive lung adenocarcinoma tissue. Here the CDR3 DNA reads TGTGCCAGCAGCTTAGAGACAGGAGGCTACACCTTC. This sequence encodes CASSLETGGYTF.